A selection of T cell receptor beta chains follows, all from one sample in a study of Graves' ophthalmopathy and Graves' hyperthyroidism. In TCRdb, the multiplex PCR reads were re-called with MiXCR into one record per CDR3 protein. This sample has about half a million distinct CDR3 sequences; over 13% occur once, and the top ten carry approximately 9.8%. The sample was blood. These receptors were collected from a woman younger than 45 with Graves' ophthalmopathy. CDR3s include the opening cysteine and the closing phenylalanine or tryptophan. A D gene is named only where the DNA matches it firmly. Clone size appears in some rows only: once, few, many, or a class for an expanded clone.

size	length	J	V	D	DNA	CDR3
many	16	TRBJ1-3	TRBV2	TRBD1	TGTGCCAGCAGTGCTACGGACAGGCTCTCTGGAAACACCATATATTTT	CASSATDRLSGNTIYF
many	15	TRBJ2-2	TRBV20-1	TRBD2	TGCAGTGCTCCACGACTAGCGGGAGAAACCGGGGAGCTGTTTTTT	CSAPRLAGETGELFF
many	12	TRBJ1-5	TRBV6-5	NA	TGTGCCAGCCAGAAGGGGGATCAGCCCCAGCATTTT	CASQKGDQPQHF
NA	17	TRBJ1-5	TRBV6-1	TRBD1	TGTGCCAGCAGTCCCTGGGGACAGGGGCTAAGCAATCAGCCCCAGCATTTT	CASSPWGQGLSNQPQHF
many	13	TRBJ1-6	TRBV5-5	NA	TGTGCCAGCAGCTTGGAAGGGTTCTCACCCCTCCACTTT	CASSLEGFSPLHF
many	15	TRBJ1-3	TRBV12-3/TRBV12-4	NA	TGTGCCAGCAGTTTACGAGGGGCCGGTGGAAACACCATATATTTT	CASSLRGAGGNTIYF
few	13	TRBJ1-1	TRBV30	NA	TGTGCCCGGAGTGTAGACACTTACACTGAAGCTTTCTTT	CARSVDTYTEAFF
few	14	TRBJ1-2	TRBV18	NA	TGTGCCAGCTCACTCAGGGAAGAGGGCTATGGCTACACCTTC	CASSLREEGYGYTF
many	14	TRBJ2-7	TRBV20-1	NA	TGCAGTGCTAGAGGGGCCGGGGCGGGCTACGAGCAGTACTTC	CSARGAGAGYEQYF
many	16	TRBJ1-1	TRBV2	TRBD1	TGTGCCAGCAGTGGACAGGGGAAAAGCAGGGGGGCTGAAGCTTTCTTT	CASSGQGKSRGAEAFF
many	14	TRBJ1-1	TRBV6-1	NA	TGTGCCAGCAGTGAACAGGGATACGGCACTGAAGCTTTCTTT	CASSEQGYGTEAFF
NA	15	TRBJ1-1	TRBV12-3/TRBV12-4	NA	TGTGCCAGCAGTTACCCCTCCCGAAGGGTTACTGAAGCTTTCTTT	CASSYPSRRVTEAFF
NA	14	TRBJ2-5	TRBV4-1	NA	TGCGCCAGCAGCCAAGGGCTAGCCAAAGAGACCCAGTACTTC	CASSQGLAKETQYF
many	14	TRBJ2-5	TRBV6-1	NA	TGTGCCAGCAGCTCACAGGGCTACCAAGAGACCCAGTACTTC	CASSSQGYQETQYF
many	11	TRBJ2-5	TRBV14	NA	TGTGCCAGCAGCCATTCCGAGACCCAGTACTTC	CASSHSETQYF
NA	15	TRBJ1-3	TRBV14	NA	TGTGCCAGCAGCCAAGTCGGACAATCTGGAAACATCATATATTTT	CASSQVGQSGNIIYF
NA	12	TRBJ1-1	TRBV30	NA	TGTGCCGGGAGACGGGGGGAAACTGAAGCTTTCTTT	CAGRRGETEAFF
many	14	TRBJ2-5	TRBV20-1	TRBD1	TGCAGTGCGCATAGGACAGGGCTAAAAGAGACCCAGTACTTC	CSAHRTGLKETQYF
many	13	TRBJ1-2	TRBV30	NA	TGTGCCTGGAGTGACTCCCCTAAGGAGGGCTACACCTTC	CAWSDSPKEGYTF
many	17	TRBJ2-5	TRBV20-1	TRBD1	TGCAGTGCTAGAGAATGGGGCGGGACAGGGGGCCAGGAGACCCAGTACTTC	CSAREWGGTGGQETQYF
many	16	TRBJ1-1	TRBV29-1	NA	TGCAGCGTACGGGGGACCAGGGTGGCCTTGAACACTGAAGCTTTCTTT	CSVRGTRVALNTEAFF
many	14	TRBJ2-7	TRBV27	NA	TGTGCCAGCAGTTTAGTTACAGGTCGCCACGAGCAGTACTTC	CASSLVTGRHEQYF
few	15	TRBJ1-1	TRBV12-3/TRBV12-4	NA	TGTGCCAGCAGCCAGAGCTGGACACCGAACACTGAAGCTTTCTTT	CASSQSWTPNTEAFF
many	15	TRBJ2-7	TRBV7-9	NA	TGTGCCAGCAGCTCAACCGGGACGGACCCCTACGAGCAGTACTTC	CASSSTGTDPYEQYF
many	14	TRBJ2-7	TRBV6-1	NA	TGTGCCAGCCTGGGAGTCTCCTCCCCGTACGAGCAGTACTTC	CASLGVSSPYEQYF
many	15	TRBJ2-2	TRBV30	NA	TGTGCCTGGGCAGGGGACGCCGCGAACACCGGGGAGCTGTTTTTT	CAWAGDAANTGELFF
many	13	TRBJ2-7	TRBV2	NA	TGTGCCAGCAGGGACGACAGTTCCTACGAGCAGTACTTC	CASRDDSSYEQYF
many	11	TRBJ1-1	TRBV6-5	NA	TGTGCCAGCAGGCGGAACACTGAAGCTTTCTTT	CASRRNTEAFF
many	13	TRBJ1-2	TRBV12-3/TRBV12-4	TRBD1	TGTGCCAGCAGCCTGGGACAGAACTATGGCTACACCTTC	CASSLGQNYGYTF
many	19	TRBJ1-5	TRBV27	TRBD1	TGTGCCAGCAGTTTATCTTTCCCCTACAGGGGGTCTAGCAATCAGCCCCAGCATTTT	CASSLSFPYRGSSNQPQHF
many	13	TRBJ2-7	TRBV12-3/TRBV12-4	TRBD1	TGTGCCAGCTCATGGACAGGTTCCTACGAGCAGTACTTC	CASSWTGSYEQYF
NA	15	TRBJ1-2	TRBV6-5	NA	TGTGCCAGCAGTTACTCTTTCGGCCTTTACTATGGTTACACCTTC	CASSYSFGLYYGYTF
few	14	TRBJ1-1	TRBV18	NA	TGTGCCAGCTCACCAGGCCGGTCCCCCAACGAAGCTTTCTTT	CASSPGRSPNEAFF
many	17	TRBJ1-5	TRBV12-3/TRBV12-4	NA	TGTGCCAGCAGTTGGGGTGAAACAGGGTATTACAATCAGCCCCAGCATTTT	CASSWGETGYYNQPQHF
many	21	TRBJ1-1	TRBV6-2/TRBV6-3	NA	TGTGCCAGCAGTTACTCGATGGATTTCCCGCAGACAGGCTCGTTGAACACTGAAGCTTTCTTT	CASSYSMDFPQTGSLNTEAFF
few	14	TRBJ2-2	TRBV10-3	NA	TGTGCCATCAAACGCGCCGCGAACACCGGGGAGCTGTTTTTT	CAIKRAANTGELFF
many	15	TRBJ1-2	TRBV20-1	NA	TGCAGTGCTTCCCTGGGCAGTTCGGGTCACTATGGCTACACCTTC	CSASLGSSGHYGYTF